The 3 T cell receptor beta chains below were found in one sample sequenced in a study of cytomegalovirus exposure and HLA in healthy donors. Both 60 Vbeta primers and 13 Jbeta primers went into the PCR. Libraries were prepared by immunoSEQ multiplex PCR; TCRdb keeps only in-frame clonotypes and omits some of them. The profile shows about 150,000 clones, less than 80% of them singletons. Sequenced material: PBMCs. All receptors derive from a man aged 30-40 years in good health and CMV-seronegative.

The CDR3 region is CASSEHPKTEAFF. CDR3 DNA sequence: TGCGCCAGCAGCGAGCACCCAAAGACTGAAGCTTTCTTT. V and J are TRBV5-1 and TRBJ1-1; D gene uncertain. V lost 4 bases to trimming and J lost 5 bases, with 12 bases between them. Germline values: CDR1 SGHRS, CDR2 YFSETQ. The CDR3 spans 13 residues.

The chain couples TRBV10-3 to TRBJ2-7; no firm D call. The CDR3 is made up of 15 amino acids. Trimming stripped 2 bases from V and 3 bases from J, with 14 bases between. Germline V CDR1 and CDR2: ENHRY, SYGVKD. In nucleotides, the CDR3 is TGTGCCATCAGTGAGGCAGCCGAACTATTCTACGAGCAGTACTTC. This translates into CAISEAAELFYEQYF.

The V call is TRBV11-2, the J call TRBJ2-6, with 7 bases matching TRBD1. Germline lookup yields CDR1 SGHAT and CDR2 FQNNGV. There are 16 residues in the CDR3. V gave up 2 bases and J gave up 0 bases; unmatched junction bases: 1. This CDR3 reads CASSLTGVSGANVLTF. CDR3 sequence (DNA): TGTGCCAGCAGCTTAACAGGGGTCTCTGGGGCCAACGTCCTGACTTTC.